This T cell receptor beta chain was observed in a study of T cells after yellow fever vaccination. About the study: Each low-cell-number fraction was prepared by means of SMART-Seq v4 Ultra Low Input. Study-wide findings and caveats: Any FACS-sorted repertoire could hold abundant clonotypes that contaminate it from the bulk population.

This clonotype has just a few counts. 5'RACE template switching added a universal primer site and UMIs to TCR cDNA. TCRdb reprocessed the 5' RACE reads via MiXCR and lists one record per CDR3 protein. Of 46,000 or so distinct CDR3 sequences listed, more than 6% are singletons. The source was PBMCs, either bulk or a sorted T-cell subset (CD4+, CD8+, memory, or dextramer-sorted; not recorded which), collected 45 days after the yellow fever booster vaccination. The receptor was isolated from a man aged 25-40 years who received the YFV17D yellow fever vaccine.

The CDR3 is CSKGTDTQYF. The CDR3 DNA reads TGCAGTAAGGGGACAGATACGCAGTATTTT. V usage is TRBV20-1 and J usage is TRBJ2-3, with D perhaps matching TRBD1 (5 bases). Germline CDR1 DFQATT, CDR2 SNEGSKA (reference sequence). V lost 8 bases and J lost 3, with 6 bases in between. The length of the CDR3 is 10 residues.